One T cell receptor beta chain is described in this entry. Recruitment covered 25 or so US areas and drew participants whose ages spanned roughly 18 to 100 years. This sample was taken from a study of blood T cell repertoires in COVID-19. In the source study's methods: Quantification of nucleated cells was approximated via reference gene primer amplification. Some clones are missing from TCRdb's copy, which holds only in-frame ones; the method was immunoSEQ multiplex PCR. V and J calls and clone size come straight from that table; D and trimming were deduced from the DNA. The table has fewer than 350,000 clones, nearly 90% seen once. Germline loops: CDR1 LNHDA, CDR2 SQIVND (reference sequence). V lost 3 bases, J lost 9 bases, and 15 bases lay in between. The CDR3 has 14 residues.

Source material: PBMCs or T cells enriched from blood (not recorded which). The sequence came from a woman between 18 and 29 years old with acute COVID-19. The chain is built from TRBV19 and TRBJ1-5; tentatively, D is TRBD1 (5 bases). CDR3 in amino acids: CASSIWGDGRPQHF. CDR3 DNA sequence: TGTGCCAGTAGTATCTGGGGGGATGGGCGGCCCCAGCATTTT. The full variable domain, completed using reference TRBV19 and TRBJ1-5, is DGGITQSPKYLFRKEGQNVTLSCEQNLNHDAMYWYRQDPGQGLRLIYYSQIVNDFQKGDIAEGYSVSREKKESFPLTVTSAQKNPTAFYLCASSIWGDGRPQHFGDGTRLSIL.